The 5 T cell receptor beta chains presented below share a single source sample, sequenced in a study of T-cell memory formation after mild COVID-19. TCRdb analysed the 5' RACE reads with MiXCR anew, one entry per CDR3 protein. This table holds fewer than 700,000 distinct CDR3 sequences, less than 25% found once. Material for sequencing was PBMCs or a T cell subset sorted from them (not recorded which). The receptors stem from an adult woman who had mild COVID-19 (a few samples of this study predate the infection). Cell type and time point are not known.

This clonotype was seen a few times. The chain employs TRBV28 and TRBJ2-3; D is ambiguous. This CDR3 is built from 13 residues. The V gene lost 5 bases and the J gene lost 5 bases, with 11 bases spanning the gap. The germline gives CDR1 MDHEN, CDR2 SYDVKM. CDR3 sequence: CASSPNPGDTQYF. CDR3 nucleotide sequence: TGTGCCAGCAGTCCCAACCCCGGAGATACGCAGTATTTT.

CDR3 nucleotide sequence: TGTGCCAGCAGTTTACGGTGGTTTAGCGGCACTGAAGCTTTCTTT. Its protein is CASSLRWFSGTEAFF. The chain carries TRBV12-3 or TRBV12-4 and TRBJ1-1; no definite D call. There are 15 residues in the CDR3. The V end was cut by 2 bases, the J end by 4 bases, with 14 bases between.

This clonotype was observed a handful of times. The chain uses TRBV7-2 and TRBJ2-1; D is possibly TRBD1 (6 bases). Germline CDR1 reads SGHTA; CDR2 reads FQGNSA. Trimming stripped 6 bases from V and 7 bases from J, with 13 bases between. This CDR3 spans 13 amino acids. The DNA of the CDR3 is TGTGCCAGCAGATTGAATACAGGGAATGAGCAGTTCTTC. Protein: CASRLNTGNEQFF.

In its sample, this clonotype was seen a few times. One end of the junction fails to match germline, which may point to a read error. The chain uses TRBV20-1 and TRBJ1-1; D unresolved. The CDR3 length is 8 residues. The germline gives CDR1 DFQATT, CDR2 SNEGSKA (reference sequence). The CDR3 loop is CSATRGLF. Here the CDR3 DNA reads TGCAGTGCTACCCGGGGTCTCTTT.

The rearrangement joins TRBV7-2 to TRBJ1-3, with a weak D call TRBD1 (6 bases). This CDR3 has 13 residues. The germline CDR1 and CDR2 sequences are SGHTA and FQGNSA. V lost 4 bases and J lost 11, with 15 bases in between. CDR3 DNA sequence: TGTGCCAGCAGCTGGGACACCGACCTCGCCATATATTTT. This translates into CASSWDTDLAIYF.